This T cell receptor beta chain stems from a study of post-analysis software for immune sequencing data. Study-wide context: The patients showed relapsing-remitting, secondary progressive and progressive-relapsing multiple sclerosis courses.

There are 14 residues in the CDR3. From germline, CDR1 is ENHRY and CDR2 SYGVKD. Trimming took 6 bases from V and 0 from J; bases not matched to a gene: 3. TCR beta libraries were prepared from cDNA with unique molecular identifiers. Some 500,000 cDNA molecules were recovered from an input of 1 to 10 million T cells. A single record per CDR3 protein comes from TCRdb applying MiXCR to the PCR reads. This sample carries roughly 800,000 distinct CDR3 sequences, about 32% of them seen once, and the ten largest clones take around 0.6%. This clonotype appeared many times. Its antigen is currently unknown. Study-wide points: Controls had lower frequencies than patients of roughly five TRBV segments, which included TRBV5-6, TRBV5-1 and TRBV20-1. Significantly lower normalized Chao1 diversity was found in patients with multiple sclerosis relative to controls.

The sequenced sample consisted of blood. V gene TRBV10-3 combines with J gene TRBJ2-3, with 7 bases that match TRBD1. The source of this sequence is a girl under 18 with multiple sclerosis. The CDR3 loop is CAIRADRSTDTQYF. The CDR3 DNA reads TGTGCCATCAGGGCGGACAGGAGCACAGATACGCAGTATTTT.